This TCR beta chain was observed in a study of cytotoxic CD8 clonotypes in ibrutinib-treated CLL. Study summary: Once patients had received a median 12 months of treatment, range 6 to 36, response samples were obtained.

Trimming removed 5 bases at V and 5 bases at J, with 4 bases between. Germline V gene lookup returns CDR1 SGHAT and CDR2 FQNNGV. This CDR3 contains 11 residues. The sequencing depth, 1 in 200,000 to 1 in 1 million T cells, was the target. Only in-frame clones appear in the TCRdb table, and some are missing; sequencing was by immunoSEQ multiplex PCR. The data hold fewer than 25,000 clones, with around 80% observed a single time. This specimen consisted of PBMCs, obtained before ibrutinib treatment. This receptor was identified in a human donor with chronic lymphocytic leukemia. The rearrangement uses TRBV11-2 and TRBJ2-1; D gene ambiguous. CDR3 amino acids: CASSPHNEQFF. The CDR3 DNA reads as TGTGCCAGCAGCCCCCACAATGAGCAGTTCTTC.